This T cell receptor (beta chain) was retrieved from a study of shared clonotypes between healthy human individuals. About this clone itself: Its specificity is unknown.

Germline values: CDR1 SGHRS, CDR2 YFSETQ. The length of the CDR3 is 15 residues. The V end was cut by 6 bases, the J end by 6 bases, with 19 bases between. Study-level points and caveats: Donors were few, which limited the genetic and exposure-history diversity represented.

Donors comprised only Caucasian adults living in Nashville, Tennessee. A CD45RA+ naive subset and a CD45RA-negative memory subset were split from CD4+ cells. The assay used deep level. Clones were sequenced by immunoSEQ multiplex PCR, and TCRdb holds only the in-frame ones, with some missing. Among approximately 530,000 clones listed, 90% to 96% were seen once. V gene TRBV5-1 combines with J gene TRBJ2-1; a weak D match, TRBD1 (6 bases). This receptor was obtained from a woman aged 30 to 39 in good health. What was sequenced was naive CD4+ T cells sorted from blood. Subset: CD45RA+ positively selected. CDR3 sequence (DNA): TGCGCCAGCAACCCGACAGGAAGGGAGACCAATGAGCAGTTCTTC. Translated, it gives CASNPTGRETNEQFF.